Below are 26 T cell receptor beta chains sequenced from a single sample in a study of CD8 T cells in Susac syndrome. Random hexamers served to reverse transcribe roughly 0.45 to 1 ug RNA. TCRdb itself ran the immunoSEQ multiplex PCR reads through MiXCR, one entry per CDR3 protein. The sample carries more than 90,000 distinct CDR3 sequences, 90% to 95% recorded once. The source material was CD4+ T cells from PBMCs. These receptor sequences come from a human donor with multiple sclerosis.

The genes are TRBV7-2 and TRBJ1-4; no reliable D call. V lost 4 bases and J 5 bases, leaving 14 bases between the germline ends. This CDR3 spans 15 amino acids. CDR1 is SGHTA, CDR2 FQGNSA, per germline. Written as DNA, the CDR3 is TGTGCCAGCAGCTCAGCCGGGATATTGAATGAAAAACTGTTTTTT. Its protein is CASSSAGILNEKLFF.

The rearrangement links TRBV20-1 to TRBJ1-5, with 9 nucleotides matching TRBD1. The CDR3 covers 15 residues. V lost 6 bases to trimming and J lost 3 bases; unmatched junction nucleotides: 9. Germline CDR1 DFQATT, CDR2 SNEGSKA (reference sequence). In DNA, the CDR3 is TGCAGTGCGCCAACAGGGGGCCTTCCCAATCAGCCCCAGCATTTT. Translating gives CSAPTGGLPNQPQHF.

J is TRBJ2-1 and V is TRBV6-2 or TRBV6-3, with 11 nucleotides matching TRBD1. This CDR3 region has 14 residues. Losses at the gene ends were 7 bases for V and 6 bases for J; bases not matched to a gene: 5. The germline CDR1 and CDR2 sequences are MNHEY and SVGEGT. The CDR3 sequence: CASTGQGEINEQFF. The CDR3 coding sequence is TGTGCCAGCACGGGACAGGGGGAAATCAATGAGCAGTTCTTC.

The CDR3 sequence: CATSRGAYTDTQYF. CDR3 nucleotide sequence: TGTGCCACCAGCAGAGGGGCTTACACAGATACGCAGTATTTT. The J gene is TRBJ2-3, the V gene TRBV15, with unresolved D. The CDR3 is 14 amino acids. Trimming took off 1 base at V and 2 bases at J, with 7 bases between the two ends. The V gene's germline CDR1 is LNHNV and CDR2 YYDKDF (reference sequence).

This clonotype was recorded a few times. CDR3 in DNA: TGTGCCAGCAGCTTAGGAGGGTATAGCAATCAGCCCCAGCATTTT. It encodes CASSLGGYSNQPQHF. V and J are TRBV7-9 and TRBJ1-5; D not certain. There are 15 residues in the CDR3. Trimming removed 1 base from V and 0 bases from J, with 7 bases in between. From germline, CDR1 is SEHNR and CDR2 FQNEAQ (reference sequence). Based on the CDR3 plus reference TRBV7-9 and TRBJ1-5, the full variable domain is DTGVSQNPRHKITKRGQNVTFRCDPISEHNRLYWYRQTLGQGPEFLTYFQNEAQLEKSRLLSDRFSAERPKGSFSTLEIQRTEQGDSAMYLCASSLGGYSNQPQHFGDGTRLSIL.

Comment on this clonotype: No DNA is shown, since the ends of the CDR3 on it are uncertain; the CDR3 is the one TCRdb lists. The rearrangement links TRBV30 to TRBJ2-3; TRBD2 is the table's D call and was not checked against the DNA. The CDR3 comprises 11 residues, both ends counted. In germline, CDR1 is GTSNPN, CDR2 SVGIG (reference sequence). The CDR3 loop reads CAWGSGTGRYF.

V gene TRBV7-9 combines with J gene TRBJ1-1; D gene unclear. Between the trimmed V and J ends, which lost 3 bases and 5 bases, there was a span of 7 bases. The CDR3 consists of 12 residues. The germline V gene has CDR1 SEHNR and CDR2 FQNEAQ (reference sequence). The CDR3 DNA sequence: TGTGCCAGCAGCTTTGAAGGGACTGAAGCTTTCTTT. Translation gives CASSFEGTEAFF.

The chain has TRBV20-1 and TRBJ1-1, with D hard to call. Between the trimmed V and J ends, which lost 4 bases and 0 bases, there was a span of 6 bases. The V gene's germline CDR1 is DFQATT and CDR2 SNEGSKA (reference sequence). This CDR3 comprises 12 residues. CDR3 loop: CSAIRMNTEAFF. The CDR3 DNA sequence: TGCAGTGCTATAAGGATGAACACTGAAGCTTTCTTT.

J is TRBJ2-2 and V is TRBV4-3; 9 positions match TRBD2. The germline V gene encodes CDR1 LGHNA and CDR2 YSLEER. The ends lost 4 bases at V and 0 bases at J; junction bases unmatched: 6. The length of the CDR3 is 17 residues. The DNA of the CDR3 is TGCGCCAGCAGCCGGCTGGGCGGGGGGGCGAACACCGGGGAGCTGTTTTTT. This encodes CASSRLGGGANTGELFF.

V gene TRBV12-3 or TRBV12-4 combines with J gene TRBJ1-2, with unresolved D. Trimming removed 5 bases from V and 0 bases from J, with 7 bases in between. CDR3 length: 13 amino acids. CDR3 DNA sequence: TGTGCCAGCAGTAGGGAGTCTAACTATGGCTACACCTTC. Its translation: CASSRESNYGYTF.

The chain combines TRBV12-3 or TRBV12-4 with TRBJ1-1; 10 bases agree with TRBD1. The CDR3 is 17 amino acids. V lost 5 bases, J lost 3 bases, and 12 bases stayed unmatched. CDR3 bases: TGTGCCAGCAGTGGATACATTCTAGGGACAGGGGACACTGAAGCTTTCTTT. Protein product: CASSGYILGTGDTEAFF.

V usage is TRBV5-1 and J usage is TRBJ1-1; D is perhaps TRBD1 (6 bases). V shed 7 bases and J shed 5 bases, with 18 bases lying between them. Germline V CDR1 and CDR2: SGHRS, YFSETQ. The CDR3 is 14 residues long. The CDR3 spells CASGASDSRTEAFF. The CDR3 region has the DNA TGCGCCAGCGGGGCCTCGGACAGCCGAACTGAAGCTTTCTTT.

The CDR3 sequence: CAITDVNDYTF. The CDR3, as DNA: TGTGCCATCACCGACGTTAATGACTACACCTTC. The rearrangement uses TRBV7-9 and TRBJ1-2; D gene uncertain. Germline V lookup: CDR1 SEHNR, CDR2 FQNEAQ (reference sequence). The CDR3 consists of 11 residues. V was trimmed by 10 bases and J by 10 bases, leaving 16 bases between them.

This rearrangement joins TRBV28 to TRBJ1-5; D unresolved. Germline loops: CDR1 MDHEN, CDR2 SYDVKM. Trimming pared 3 bases from V and 2 bases from J, leaving 14 bases between. The CDR3 totals 16 residues. The CDR3 region is CASSFVISLGNQPQHF. CDR3 sequence (DNA): TGTGCCAGCAGTTTTGTTATCAGTCTTGGCAATCAGCCCCAGCATTTT.

V usage is TRBV30 and J usage is TRBJ1-5; D unclear. Trimming cost V 4 bases and J 5 bases, with 12 bases left between them. The CDR3 sequence is 13 residues long. Germline-derived CDR1 and CDR2 are GTSNPN and SVGIG (reference sequence). In DNA form, the CDR3 reads TGTGCCTGGACCGTAGCCGGGGATCAGCCCCAGCATTTT. Translating it yields CAWTVAGDQPQHF.

In this sample, this clonotype turned up once. The chain employs TRBV15 and TRBJ2-7, with TRBD1 as a possible D gene (5 bases). V gave up 0 bases and J gave up 3 bases, with 9 bases separating them. CDR1 and CDR2 from the germline V gene are LNHNV and YYDKDF (reference sequence). The CDR3 runs to 14 residues. The DNA for the CDR3 is TGTGCCACCAGCAGAGACGTGGGGCACTACGAGCAGTACTTC. Translated, it gives CATSRDVGHYEQYF.

The chain has TRBV7-9 and TRBJ2-7; D is undetermined. The CDR3 totals 15 residues. The V end lost 3 bases, the J end lost 5 bases, and 17 bases lay between the germline ends. From germline, CDR1 is SEHNR and CDR2 FQNEAQ (reference sequence). For the CDR3, the DNA is TGTGCCAGCAGCTTGGGGTCAAGTCCCACTAACGAGCAGTACTTC. Amino acid sequence: CASSLGSSPTNEQYF.

Turning to this clonotype: The junction differs from germline at one of its ends, possibly a read error. V gene TRBV7-3 combines with J gene TRBJ2-1, with TRBD2 identical over 7 bases. The CDR3 has 13 amino acids. In germline, CDR1 is SGHTA, CDR2 FQGTGA. The CDR3 protein is CASSPGLTNVQFF. For the CDR3, the DNA is TGTGCCAGCAGCCCGGGACTAACAAATGTGCAGTTCTTC.

In DNA, the CDR3 is TGCGCCAGCAGCTTGGTCGCAGGGAGGGAGGACGAGCAGTACTTC. Amino acid sequence: CASSLVAGREDEQYF. The chain has TRBV5-1 and TRBJ2-7, with 7 positions matching TRBD2. Germline V gene sequence: CDR1 SGHRS, CDR2 YFSETQ. CDR3 length equals 15 residues. V lost 0 bases, J lost 5 bases, and 8 bases stayed unmatched.

This sequence joins TRBV2 and TRBJ2-7; D may be TRBD1 or TRBD2 (5 bases each). This CDR3 region has 14 residues. Germline V lookup: CDR1 SNHLY, CDR2 FYNNEI. The germline V and J ends were trimmed by 7 bases and 3 bases, with 16 bases remaining between them. CDR3 in amino acids: CASKWSAGSYEQYF. The DNA for the CDR3 is TGTGCCAGCAAATGGTCGGCAGGGAGCTACGAGCAGTACTTC.

The chain joins TRBV7-2 to TRBJ2-2, with D perhaps TRBD2 (5 bases). This CDR3 is 14 amino acids long. Germline values: CDR1 SGHTA, CDR2 FQGNSA. V lost 5 bases and J lost 2, with 9 bases in between. This CDR3 is CASSPRVNTGELFF. The DNA for the CDR3 is TGTGCCAGCAGCCCGAGGGTTAACACCGGGGAGCTGTTTTTT.

This clonotype was recorded only once. The CDR3 DNA follows: TGTGCCAGCAGCCCCTCGGGAGGACCCTACGAGCAGTACTTC. Amino acid sequence: CASSPSGGPYEQYF. This chain links TRBV7-2 with TRBJ2-7; 7 bases match TRBD2. Losses at the gene ends were 5 bases for V and 2 bases for J; bases not matched to a gene: 6. Looked up from germline, CDR1 is SGHTA and CDR2 is FQGNSA. The CDR3 sequence is 14 residues long.

The chain uses TRBV11-2 and TRBJ2-3, with D unclear. From germline, CDR1 is SGHAT and CDR2 FQNNGV. V was trimmed by 5 bases and J by 4 bases, leaving 19 bases between them. This CDR3 contains 16 residues. CDR3 nucleotide sequence: TGTGCCAGCAGCACCCACGACCCCCGGTTATCAGATACGCAGTATTTT. Its protein is CASSTHDPRLSDTQYF.

V and J are TRBV7-8 and TRBJ2-3; a weak D match, TRBD2 (5 bases). The CDR3 consists of 14 residues. The ends were cut back, 4 bases at V and 6 bases at J, with 14 bases in the middle. Germline V gene sequence: CDR1 SGHVS, CDR2 FQNEAQ. In DNA form, the CDR3 reads TGTGCCAGCAGCTCGGGATTTAGCATCGATACGCAGTATTTT. It encodes CASSSGFSIDTQYF. Drawing the rest from reference TRBV7-8 and TRBJ2-3, the complete variable domain is GAGVSQSPRYKVAKRGQDVALRCDPISGHVSLFWYQQALGQGPEFLTYFQNEAQLDKSGLPSDRFFAERPEGSVSTLKIQRTQQEDSAVYLCASSSGFSIDTQYFGPGTRLTVL.

The rearrangement uses TRBV5-1 and TRBJ1-1; maybe TRBD1 (5 bases). CDR3 length equals 18 residues. V was shortened by 4 bases and J by 3 bases, with 25 bases between the two germline ends. Germline lookup yields CDR1 SGHRS and CDR2 YFSETQ. The CDR3 DNA reads as TGCGCCAGCAGCGAAAGGGGCCCCCGAAAGGAAGTTTACACTGAAGCTTTCTTT. It yields the protein CASSERGPRKEVYTEAFF.

V is TRBV18 and J is TRBJ2-7, with 10 bases identical to TRBD2. The CDR3 is made up of 14 amino acids. Germline CDR1 and CDR2: KGHSH and LQKENI. V lost 0 bases and J lost 9; bases outside the gene matches: 5. In DNA form, the CDR3 reads TGTGCCAGCTCACCACCGAACCTAGCGGGGGTGCAGTACTTC. Encoded protein: CASSPPNLAGVQYF.